Given below is one T cell receptor beta chain in context. V shed 1 base, J shed 6 bases, and the junction held 16 bases outside the gene matches. The CDR3 is 18 amino acids. Per the germline V gene, CDR1 is SGHRS and CDR2 is YFSETQ. The source of the sample is a study of OX40 agonist ivuxolimab in advanced cancers. Study context: Patients in the trial were receiving intravenous ivuxolimab every 2 weeks, at doses of 0.01 to 10 mg/kg.

Generated by immunoSEQ multiplex PCR, the TCRdb table keeps only in-frame clones and is missing some. Among roughly 30,000 clones listed, just over 90% were seen once. Sampling of blood occurred at baseline, cycle 4 day 1, and cycle 7 day 1. V usage is TRBV5-1 and J usage is TRBJ2-1, with 7 nucleotides matching TRBD1. The starting material was CD4+ or CD8+ T cells sorted from blood, obtained in a trial of the OX40 agonist ivuxolimab. The clonotype originates from an adult with an advanced solid tumor such as melanoma, head and neck, liver or kidney cancer. CDR3 nucleotides: TGCGCCAGCAGCTTGCCAAGGGGGCAGGTCATTACCCCCAATGAGCAGTTCTTC. Protein sequence: CASSLPRGQVITPNEQFF.